This section outlines one TCR beta chain sequence together with its context. The antigen it binds to is not known. No base qualities exist here, and no much larger clone lies one base off it. The V end loses 3 bases and the J end loses 0 bases, and a stretch of 9 bases separates them. The germline V gene encodes CDR1 WNHNN and CDR2 SYGVQD (reference sequence). The CDR3 spans 15 residues, from the cysteine through the phenylalanine. The entry retains the CDR3 DNA only, 45 bases that are in frame from base 1. The immunoSEQ Assay, a bias-controlled multiplex PCR, was used to amplify TCRbeta CDR3 regions from genomic DNA. On the authors' methods: The number of nucleated cells in each sample was estimated by amplification of reference gene primers within the assay. To quantify the absolute abundance of each unique TCRbeta CDR3 rearrangement, sequence reads were collapsed and filtered. Productive Simpson clonality was computed per sample as the square root of Simpson's diversity index over productive rearrangements. TCRdb retrieved this table from immuneACCESS and kept in-frame rearrangements only. Not all clones are present; in checked studies, unresolved V genes account for under half, and no reason is known for the remainder. That table furnishes V, J and clone size, whereas the DNA furnished D and trimming. The sample table contains 150,000 to 200,000 clones; only one count was recorded for about 81% of them. The ten largest clones represent roughly 18% of the sample.

The data stem from a study of blood T cell repertoires in COVID-19 (dated by TCRdb to the early 2020s). About the study as a whole: Samples from collaborators originated in the United States, Italy and Spain and spanned both the acute and convalescent phases of COVID-19. The material from the prospective study consisted of cDNA or gDNA derived from T cells, B-cell-depleted T cells, or PBMCs. Subjects who had been exposed to COVID-19, were actively infected with it, or had recovered from it provided the deeply sampled blood TCRbeta repertoires that made up the dataset. A freely available public database, intended as a resource for researchers studying the immune response to SARS-CoV-2, is where the repertoires were released. The samples were drawn from the first 160 participants of the ongoing ImmuneRACE study and from more than 1,000 subjects provided by 6 global collaborators. The sample metadata nearly always contained a de-identified subject ID, COVID-19 status, age in years and sex. Where available, HLA class I and class II types were obtained from metadata supplied by the sample provider rather than from assay-based typing.

Broader findings and caveats from the paper: Clinical and demographic metadata were provided uncurated, with the amount varying by source and participant.

Whole blood was collected in K2EDTA tubes by collaborating institutions according to the institutions' own protocols. Collaborator samples were shipped for TCRbeta analysis as frozen whole blood, isolated PBMCs, or DNA extracted from either sample type. This sequence uses TRBV10-1 and TRBJ2-4, with the D gene call left open. The TCR sequence derives from an elderly woman with acute or convalescent COVID-19. Sequencing input: peripheral blood. The CDR3 in this case is CASSESSGAKNIQYF. At the DNA level, the sequence is TGCGCCAGCAGTGAAAGTTCAGGAGCCAAAAACATTCAGTACTTC.